The present entry profiles one TCR beta chain with its context. Authors' analysis steps: Reference gene primer amplification gave nucleated cell count estimates. Repertoires were generated with immunoSEQ multiplex PCR, while TCRdb's copy carries only in-frame clones and drops some. The DNA gave D and trimming, while V, J and clone size come from that table. In the table there are around 78,000 clones, 75% to 90% of which are singletons. The sample is drawn from a study of blood T cell repertoires in COVID-19. In the study overall: The samples span acute and convalescent COVID-19 from the United States, Italy and Spain. PBMCs, B-cell-depleted T cells, or T cells provided the cDNA or gDNA that made up the material.

The trim removed 8 bases at V and 2 bases at J, leaving 11 bases unmatched. Germline V CDR1 and CDR2: MDHEN, SYDVKM. CDR3 length: 16 residues. This sequence was found in a man aged 50 or older with active or convalescent COVID-19. Sample: peripheral blood. The V and J genes are TRBV28 and TRBJ2-4; 8 nucleotides align to TRBD2. Written as DNA, the CDR3 is TGTGCCAGCGGTTCAAGCGGGAGTATCACCAAAAACATTCAGTACTTC. Encoded protein: CASGSSGSITKNIQYF.